This passage covers 28 T cell receptor beta chains from one sample sequenced in a study of shared clonotypes between healthy human individuals. TCRdb's copy holds only in-frame clones and misses some; the assay was immunoSEQ multiplex PCR. The sample shows around 2.5 million clones, more than 85% of them seen only once. Sequencing used naive CD4+ T cells from PBMCs. Subset reported: CD45RA+ positively selected. The receptors shown here come from a man between 18 and 29 years old in good health. Some clones in this sample may be carry-over from other donors' samples.

The rearrangement uses TRBV4-1 and TRBJ1-4, with D perhaps matching TRBD1 (6 bases). Trimming stripped 0 bases from V and 7 bases from J, with 15 bases between. This CDR3 is 16 amino acids long. CDR1 and CDR2 (germline): MGHRA, YSYEKL. The CDR3 DNA follows: TGCGCCAGCAGCCAAGAATCGGGGGCATATGGTGAAAAACTGTTTTTT. Its translation: CASSQESGAYGEKLFF.

V is TRBV6-6 and J is TRBJ2-2, with D tentatively TRBD2 (5 bases). The ends were cut back, 7 bases at V and 3 bases at J, with 18 bases in the middle. CDR1 is MNHNY, CDR2 SVGAGI, per germline (reference sequence). CDR3 length: 16 amino acids. The CDR3 DNA reads as TGTGCCAGCACCCCTGGGCGGCTCGGGGACACCGGGGAGCTGTTTTTT. It codes for CASTPGRLGDTGELFF.

The J gene is TRBJ1-1, the V gene TRBV7-8; 8 bases map to TRBD1. Germline V CDR1 and CDR2: SGHVS, FQNEAQ. The CDR3 is 16 residues long. V shed 1 base and J 0 bases; nucleotides not matched to a gene: 4. CDR3: CASSLESTGVNTEAFF. The DNA of the CDR3 is TGTGCCAGCAGCTTAGAGTCGACAGGGGTGAACACTGAAGCTTTCTTT.

The chain links TRBV7-8 to TRBJ2-5; 11 positions agree with TRBD1. Germline-derived CDR1 and CDR2 are SGHVS and FQNEAQ. V was clipped by 6 bases and J by 5 bases; unmatched bases: 2. The CDR3 spans 13 residues. In DNA, the CDR3 is TGTGCCAGCAGGCGGGACAGGGGGGAGACCCAGTACTTC. Translated: CASRRDRGETQYF.

Points on this clone: This CDR3 is also generated by other DNA sequences in the sample. The CDR3: CASSLTGVGTEAFF. In DNA, the CDR3 is TGTGCCAGCAGCTTAACGGGGGTCGGGACTGAAGCTTTCTTT. V is TRBV7-3 and J is TRBJ1-1; weak D call: TRBD1 (5 bases). Germline V CDR1 and CDR2: SGHTA, FQGTGA. Trimming took off 0 bases at V and 5 bases at J, with 10 bases between the two ends. The length of the CDR3 is 14 residues.

V and J are TRBV9 and TRBJ2-3; 12 bases line up with TRBD2. The CDR3 spans 15 residues. CDR1 SGDLS and CDR2 YYNGEE come from the germline V gene. J gave up 8 bases and V 4 bases, and 8 bases lay outside the gene matches. The CDR3 reads CASSPGTSGSSTQYF. In DNA form, the CDR3 reads TGTGCCAGCAGCCCCGGGACTAGCGGGTCCAGTACGCAGTATTTT.

This chain connects TRBV18 to TRBJ1-2, with unresolved D. The CDR3 covers 15 residues. V lost 4 bases to trimming and J lost 3 bases, with 15 bases between them. Germline V lookup: CDR1 KGHSH, CDR2 LQKENI. The CDR3 protein is CASSRREGKDYGYTF. CDR3 nucleotide sequence: TGTGCCAGCTCACGGAGGGAAGGGAAGGACTATGGCTACACCTTC.

The V gene is TRBV28, the J gene TRBJ2-1; TRBD2 agrees at 8 bases. The germline V gene has CDR1 MDHEN and CDR2 SYDVKM. V lost 3 bases, J lost 2 bases, and 6 bases stayed unmatched. The CDR3 is made up of 16 amino acids. In DNA form, the CDR3 reads TGTGCCAGCAGTTTTGCCGGGACTAGAGCCTACAATGAGCAGTTCTTC. This sequence encodes CASSFAGTRAYNEQFF.

V and J are TRBV7-9 and TRBJ2-7, with 11 bases lining up with TRBD2. Germline values: CDR1 SEHNR, CDR2 FQNEAQ (reference sequence). The CDR3 length is 14 residues. V lost 4 bases and J lost 3; bases outside the gene matches: 2. CDR3 region: CASSWGTSGYEQYF. DNA of the CDR3: TGTGCCAGCAGCTGGGGGACTAGCGGCTACGAGCAGTACTTC.

The gene calls are TRBV5-1 and TRBJ2-5; 12 nucleotides agree with TRBD2. V lost 3 bases to trimming and J lost 7 bases; unmatched junction nucleotides: 10. This CDR3 region has 16 residues. In germline, CDR1 is SGHRS, CDR2 YFSETQ. As DNA, the CDR3 is TGCGCCAGCAGCTCCGGAGCTAGCGGGAGGGGCGTGACCCAGTACTTC. Translating gives CASSSGASGRGVTQYF. Looking up the rest from reference TRBV5-1 and TRBJ2-5 gives the full variable domain: KAGVTQTPRYLIKTRGQQVTLSCSPISGHRSVSWYQQTPGQGLQFLFEYFSETQRNKGNFPGRFSGRQFSNSRSEMNVSTLELGDSALYLCASSSGASGRGVTQYFGPGTRLLVL.

The chain is built from TRBV7-2 and TRBJ2-7; D unclear. V lost 4 bases and J lost 5, with 12 bases in between. The CDR3 runs to 13 residues. Germline-derived CDR1 and CDR2 are SGHTA and FQGNSA. The CDR3 protein is CASSYTWGNEQYF. In DNA, the CDR3 is TGTGCCAGCAGCTATACTTGGGGTAACGAGCAGTACTTC.

V and J are TRBV11-2 and TRBJ2-1; D gene unclear. The germline gives CDR1 SGHAT, CDR2 FQNNGV. CDR3 length equals 15 residues. Trimming shortened V by 0 bases and J by 7 bases, and 13 bases separated the two germline ends. CDR3 protein: CASSLDAANRNEQFF. CDR3 DNA: TGTGCCAGCAGCTTAGATGCCGCAAATAGGAATGAGCAGTTCTTC.

This clone was seen only once. The chain is built from TRBV9 and TRBJ2-1; 11 positions match TRBD1. The V gene's germline CDR1 is SGDLS and CDR2 YYNGEE. The CDR3 covers 16 residues. The J segment lost 9 bases and the V segment lost 0 bases, leaving 8 bases of the junction unmatched. The CDR3 region is CASSVGGQGAVGEQFF. The CDR3, as DNA: TGTGCCAGCAGCGTAGGAGGACAGGGGGCCGTGGGTGAGCAGTTCTTC.

The V gene is TRBV6-6, the J gene TRBJ2-7; D is undetermined. V lost 6 bases and J lost 0, with 12 bases in between. Germline V gene sequence: CDR1 MNHNY, CDR2 SVGAGI (reference sequence). The CDR3 is made up of 14 amino acids. CDR3 nucleotides: TGTGCCAGCAGGCTTGGGATCCACTCCTACGAGCAGTACTTC. The encoded protein is CASRLGIHSYEQYF.

The chain carries TRBV29-1 and TRBJ2-1, with D maybe TRBD2 (7 bases). V was trimmed by 7 bases and J by 4 bases, leaving 17 bases between them. Per the germline V gene, CDR1 is SQVTM and CDR2 is ANQGSEA. This CDR3 spans 14 amino acids. This CDR3 reads CSGGGGYTYNEQFF. As DNA, the CDR3 is TGCAGCGGGGGGGGCGGTTACACATACAATGAGCAGTTCTTC.

This clone was counted a few times. This rearrangement joins TRBV2 to TRBJ2-5, with D maybe TRBD1 (5 bases). CDR1 and CDR2 (germline): SNHLY, FYNNEI. CDR3 length: 12 amino acids. The germline V and J ends were trimmed by 7 bases and 1 base, with 7 bases remaining between them. CDR3 in DNA: TGTGCCAGCATCCAGGGCCAAGAGACCCAGTACTTC. It encodes CASIQGQETQYF. Full variable domain (remainder filled in from reference TRBV2 and TRBJ2-5): EPEVTQTPSHQVTQMGQEVILRCVPISNHLYFYWYRQILGQKVEFLVSFYNNEISEKSEIFDDQFSVERPDGSNFTLKIRSTKLEDSAMYFCASIQGQETQYFGPGTRLLVL.

The chain uses TRBV2 and TRBJ1-6; the D gene is possibly TRBD1 (5 bases). This CDR3 is built from 14 residues. Germline-derived CDR1 and CDR2 are SNHLY and FYNNEI. Between the trimmed V and J ends, which lost 3 bases and 3 bases, there was a span of 6 bases. This chain's CDR3 is CASSEQGYNSPLHF. CDR3 nucleotides: TGTGCCAGCAGTGAGCAGGGCTATAATTCACCCCTCCACTTT.

The rearrangement links TRBV7-7 to TRBJ2-5; 12 bases fit TRBD2. Germline V gives CDR1 SSHAT, CDR2 FNYEAQ (reference sequence). Unmatched junction bases numbered 4, after V lost 5 bases and J lost 9 bases. The CDR3 totals 13 residues. This chain's CDR3 is CASSTPSGGAQYF. For the CDR3, the DNA is TGTGCCAGCAGCACCCCTAGCGGGGGGGCCCAGTACTTC.

The rearrangement joins TRBV5-4 to TRBJ2-1; 7 positions agree with TRBD2. CDR1 is SGHNT, CDR2 YYREEE, per germline (reference sequence). There are 14 residues in the CDR3. The trim removed 4 bases at V and 4 bases at J, leaving 5 bases unmatched. CDR3 in amino acids: CASSPGTTYNEQFF. Written as DNA, the CDR3 is TGTGCCAGCAGCCCCGGGACTACTTACAATGAGCAGTTCTTC.

A single count supports this clone. The chain uses TRBV6-5 and TRBJ2-5; possibly TRBD2 for D (5 bases). Trimming removed 2 bases at V and 9 bases at J, with 16 bases between. This CDR3 is 14 amino acids long. Germline V lookup: CDR1 MNHEY, CDR2 SVGAGI. CDR3 sequence (DNA): TGTGCCAGCAGTTACGACGGGGAAGGGAGACCCCAGTACTTC. Residues: CASSYDGEGRPQYF.

The rearrangement links TRBV15 to TRBJ2-7; D is uncertain. Germline values: CDR1 LNHNV, CDR2 YYDKDF (reference sequence). The CDR3 has 13 residues. Trimming pared 5 bases from V and 3 bases from J, leaving 11 bases between. CDR3 DNA sequence: TGTGCCACCAGCGTAGACCCAGACTACGAGCAGTACTTC. Its translation: CATSVDPDYEQYF.

The chain recombines TRBV7-8 with TRBJ2-7; 8 nucleotides agree with TRBD1. Losses at the gene ends were 6 bases for V and 5 bases for J; bases not matched to a gene: 12. Germline V gene lookup returns CDR1 SGHVS and CDR2 FQNEAQ. The CDR3 consists of 15 residues. The DNA of the CDR3 is TGTGCCAGCAGGCGAGGAGACAGGGGAGTCGACGAGCAGTACTTC. This encodes CASRRGDRGVDEQYF.

The V call is TRBV10-2, the J call TRBJ1-5, with 7 bases that match TRBD1. Germline V gene data show CDR1 as WSHSY and CDR2 as SAAADI. This CDR3 contains 14 residues. The ends lost 3 bases at V and 5 bases at J; junction bases unmatched: 4. CDR3 residues: CASSEQGRHQPQHF. The DNA of the CDR3 is TGCGCCAGCAGTGAACAGGGGAGGCATCAGCCCCAGCATTTT.

This rearrangement joins TRBV7-8 to TRBJ1-5, with D unresolved. V gave up 2 bases and J gave up 7 bases, with 9 bases separating them. Germline assignment: CDR1 SGHVS and CDR2 FQNEAQ. The CDR3 has 13 residues. The CDR3 sequence is CASSLWSDQPQHF. In nucleotides, the CDR3 is TGTGCCAGCAGCTTATGGAGTGACCAGCCCCAGCATTTT. The full variable domain, completed using reference TRBV7-8 and TRBJ1-5, is GAGVSQSPRYKVAKRGQDVALRCDPISGHVSLFWYQQALGQGPEFLTYFQNEAQLDKSGLPSDRFFAERPEGSVSTLKIQRTQQEDSAVYLCASSLWSDQPQHFGDGTRLSIL.

The chain is built from TRBV28 and TRBJ2-3, with 8 bases lining up with TRBD1. Germline loops: CDR1 MDHEN, CDR2 SYDVKM. The CDR3 consists of 16 residues. Trimming at V came to 6 bases and at J to 2 bases, leaving 10 bases not matched to a gene. This CDR3 is CASSPSGQENTDTQYF. Written as DNA, the CDR3 is TGTGCCAGCAGCCCTTCGGGACAGGAAAACACAGATACGCAGTATTTT.

The CDR3 sequence: CASSQGTQDRGGEKLFF. The CDR3 nucleotides are TGTGCCAGCAGCCAAGGGACTCAGGACAGGGGAGGCGAAAAACTGTTTTTT. The chain couples TRBV7-9 to TRBJ1-4; 9 bases agree with TRBD1. The germline gives CDR1 SEHNR, CDR2 FQNEAQ (reference sequence). The ends lost 5 bases at V and 8 bases at J; junction bases unmatched: 15. This CDR3 comprises 17 residues.

This clone has a single count. The chain joins TRBV18 to TRBJ1-4; D remains unclear. V lost 4 bases to trimming and J lost 7 bases, with 10 bases between them. This CDR3 region has 13 residues. From germline, CDR1 is KGHSH and CDR2 LQKENI. CDR3 region: CASSLGRGEKLFF. DNA of the CDR3: TGTGCCAGCTCACTAGGGCGGGGTGAAAAACTGTTTTTT.

The chain links TRBV7-9 to TRBJ1-2, with D possibly being TRBD1 (6 bases). The V end was cut by 5 bases, the J end by 4 bases, with 14 bases between. Germline CDR1 is SEHNR and CDR2 is FQNEAQ (reference sequence). The length of the CDR3 is 14 residues. CDR3 sequence: CASSPGQNLYGYTF. The CDR3, as DNA: TGTGCCAGCAGCCCCGGACAGAACCTCTATGGCTACACCTTC.